These 5 T cell receptor beta chains originate from one sample sequenced in a study of T cell responses to AZD1222 COVID-19 vaccine. TCRdb's table, derived via immunoSEQ multiplex PCR, lists solely in-frame clones and lacks some. The data hold some 120,000 clones, with about 88% observed a single time. Sequencing used peripheral blood, obtained 28 days after the second AZD1222 dose. The receptors here all came from an adult who received the AZD1222 COVID-19 vaccine.

This clone was detected only once. The chain recombines TRBV14 with TRBJ1-2, with unresolved D. The V gene's germline CDR1 is SGHDN and CDR2 FVKESK. Trimming pared 0 bases from V and 7 bases from J, leaving 15 bases between. The CDR3 is 15 amino acids. The CDR3 loop is CASSQDPRPGGGYTF. CDR3 in DNA: TGTGCCAGCAGCCAAGATCCCCGCCCAGGAGGTGGCTACACCTTC.

This clone was counted a few times. The V call is TRBV19, the J call TRBJ1-5; 12 nucleotides agree with TRBD1. J was trimmed by 2 bases and V by 5 bases; bases with no gene match: 7. Germline V gene sequence: CDR1 LNHDA, CDR2 SQIVND (reference sequence). This CDR3 comprises 17 residues. CDR3 nucleotides: TGTGCCAGTAGTCGGGACAGGGGGCTCGGGGGCAATCAGCCCCAGCATTTT. Protein sequence: CASSRDRGLGGNQPQHF. The entire variable domain, with the rest obtained from reference TRBV19 and TRBJ1-5, is as follows: DGGITQSPKYLFRKEGQNVTLSCEQNLNHDAMYWYRQDPGQGLRLIYYSQIVNDFQKGDIAEGYSVSREKKESFPLTVTSAQKNPTAFYLCASSRDRGLGGNQPQHFGDGTRLSIL.

The sample holds a few counts of this clone. V and J are TRBV7-9 and TRBJ2-7; 8 nucleotides align to TRBD2. Unmatched junction bases numbered 9, after V lost 11 bases and J lost 0 bases. This CDR3 comprises 14 residues. Germline V gene data show CDR1 as SEHNR and CDR2 as FQNEAQ (reference sequence). The CDR3 bases are TGTGCCTCCAGCGGGGGACACCGCTCCTACGAGCAGTACTTC. As protein: CASSGGHRSYEQYF.

The CDR3 is CASSSSGGQPQHF. The CDR3 bases are TGTGCCAGCAGCTCCTCTGGGGGTCAGCCCCAGCATTTT. The chain has TRBV27 and TRBJ1-5; D is perhaps TRBD1 (5 bases). The germline V gene has CDR1 MNHEY and CDR2 SMNVEV (reference sequence). The CDR3 has 13 residues. V lost 6 bases and J lost 6, with 12 bases in between.

The chain uses TRBV6-5 and TRBJ1-5; D is undetermined. The V end lost 4 bases, the J end lost 0 bases, and 7 bases lay between the germline ends. The CDR3 has 14 residues. Germline lookup yields CDR1 MNHEY and CDR2 SVGAGI. The CDR3 DNA sequence: TGTGCCAGCAGTTCAGGAAATAGCAATCAGCCCCAGCATTTT. Translation gives CASSSGNSNQPQHF.